The next 17 T cell receptor beta chains were all read from a single sample in a study of T cells in Graves' hyperthyroidism and ophthalmopathy. Amplification yielded TCR beta CDR3 regions, with RNA transcripts as the source. HTBI primers were employed in a first-round RT-PCR of the TCR CDR3. From the multiplex PCR reads, TCRdb called clonotypes with MiXCR, one entry per CDR3 protein. The sample carries under 700,000 distinct CDR3 sequences, 16% recorded once. Material: blood. The source of these receptors is a woman between 18 and 30 years old with Graves' hyperthyroidism.

This rearrangement joins TRBV7-9 to TRBJ1-4; no clear D gene. The CDR3 covers 15 residues. Trimming stripped 3 bases from V and 7 bases from J, with 15 bases between. CDR1 SEHNR and CDR2 FQNEAQ come from the germline V gene (reference sequence). CDR3 amino acids: CASSFSGSTGEKLFF. CDR3 nucleotide sequence: TGTGCCAGCAGCTTCAGTGGGAGTACCGGTGAAAAACTGTTTTTT.

This clonotype was recorded many times. The V call is TRBV28, the J call TRBJ1-6; D is undetermined. V lost 3 bases to trimming and J lost 10 bases, with 19 bases between them. CDR3 length: 16 amino acids. Germline V CDR1 and CDR2: MDHEN, SYDVKM. CDR3 coding DNA: TGTGCCAGCAGTTTTCCCGAAAGGGAGGTTGAGTCACCCCTCCACTTT. It encodes CASSFPEREVESPLHF.

On this clonotype itself: A single base separates this from a much larger clone, so it may be a read error. The chain combines TRBV2 with TRBJ2-3, with 10 bases fitting TRBD2. The V gene's germline CDR1 is SNHLY and CDR2 FYNNEI. Trimming removed 4 bases from V and 6 bases from J; junction bases left unmatched: 10. The CDR3 runs to 16 residues. The CDR3 region has the DNA TGTGCCAGCAGTGGGGTACTAGCGGGATCATTTGATACGCAGTATTTT. Its protein product is CASSGVLAGSFDTQYF. Together with reference TRBV2 and TRBJ2-3, the CDR3 gives the full variable domain: EPEVTQTPSHQVTQMGQEVILRCVPISNHLYFYWYRQILGQKVEFLVSFYNNEISEKSEIFDDQFSVERPDGSNFTLKIRSTKLEDSAMYFCASSGVLAGSFDTQYFGPGTRLTVL.

Concerning this clonotype: The junction shows a germline mismatch at one end, possibly a read error. The V gene is TRBV2, the J gene TRBJ2-7; D is ambiguous. Germline-derived CDR1 and CDR2 are SNHLY and FYNNEI. CDR3 length: 13 amino acids. The chain's CDR3 is CATSDPPGYEQYF. The CDR3 DNA reads TGTGCCACCAGTGATCCCCCCGGCTACGAGCAGTACTTC. Full variable domain (outside the CDR3, taken from reference TRBV2 and TRBJ2-7): EPEVTQTPSHQVTQMGQEVILRCVPISNHLYFYWYRQILGQKVEFLVSFYNNEISEKSEIFDDQFSVERPDGSNFTLKIRSTKLEDSAMYFCATSDPPGYEQYFGPGTRLTVT.

This clonotype appeared many times. As DNA, the CDR3 is TGTGCTAGTGGTCTAAACAGGGCCCTAAAGCCCCAGCATTTT. Its protein product is CASGLNRALKPQHF. This rearrangement joins TRBV12-5 to TRBJ1-5; possible D gene TRBD1, 6 bases. The germline V gene encodes CDR1 LGHNT and CDR2 FRNRAP. V dropped 5 bases and J dropped 8 bases, with 16 bases sitting between them. The CDR3 has 14 residues.

This clonotype has more than one count but fewer than ten. The chain is built from TRBV6-2 or TRBV6-3 and TRBJ1-5; D is undetermined. Per germline, CDR1 MNHEY and CDR2 SVGEGT. Deletions cut 2 bases from V and 2 bases from J, with 7 bases between. This CDR3 has 14 residues. CDR3 sequence (DNA): TGTGCCAGCAGTTACGTCCAGGGCAATCAGCCCCAGCATTTT. Translated, it gives CASSYVQGNQPQHF.

This chain connects TRBV20-1 to TRBJ2-1; the match to TRBD1 covers 12 bases. V was clipped by 2 bases and J by 7 bases; unmatched bases: 6. The germline gives CDR1 DFQATT, CDR2 SNEGSKA (reference sequence). The CDR3 spans 15 residues. CDR3 bases: TGCAGTGCTAGAACCCCGGGACAGGGGGCGAATGAGCAGTTCTTC. It encodes CSARTPGQGANEQFF.

This rearrangement joins TRBV7-2 to TRBJ2-5, with 16 positions matching TRBD2. Trimming removed 4 bases from V and 5 bases from J; junction bases left unmatched: 7. CDR3 size: 17 residues. Germline V gives CDR1 SGHTA, CDR2 FQGNSA. CDR3 region: CASSSGLAGGREETQYF. CDR3 bases: TGTGCCAGCAGCTCGGGACTAGCGGGGGGGCGGGAGGAGACCCAGTACTTC.

A remark on this clonotype: This may be a read error: a much more frequent sequence differs by one nucleotide. The chain has TRBV20-1 and TRBJ2-1, with 15 bases matching TRBD2. Near its end, the DNA agrees better with TRBJ2-7, so the J call may be wrong. CDR3 size: 16 residues. Germline values: CDR1 DFQATT, CDR2 SNEGSKA (reference sequence). This chain's CDR3 is CSAPGLAGGSYNEQYF. The CDR3 DNA sequence: TGCAGTGCGCCGGGACTAGCGGGAGGATCCTACAATGAGCAGTACTTC.

The sample holds a few counts of this clonotype. CDR3 in amino acids: CASSYGLSGELFF. CDR3 nucleotides: TGTGCCAGCAGTTACGGGTTGTCCGGGGAGCTGTTTTTT. This chain uses TRBV6-2 or TRBV6-3 with TRBJ2-2; D is undetermined. V was pared by 2 bases and J by 6 bases, with 7 bases between. The CDR3 has 13 residues. Germline V gives CDR1 MNHEY, CDR2 SVGEGT.

In its sample, this clonotype was seen many times. In nucleotides, the CDR3 is TGTGCCAGCAGCCTCACTGGGGGGAGGGACAATGAGCAGTTCTTC. This encodes CASSLTGGRDNEQFF. The V call is TRBV7-9, the J call TRBJ2-1; 7 bases fit TRBD2. The CDR3 is made up of 15 amino acids. Trimming at V came to 5 bases and at J to 5 bases, leaving 9 bases not matched to a gene. Germline CDR1 SEHNR, CDR2 FQNEAQ (reference sequence).

The V and J genes are TRBV6-1 and TRBJ2-7; 8 positions match TRBD2. V lost 10 bases, J lost 2 bases, and 7 bases stayed unmatched. The V gene's germline CDR1 is MNHNS and CDR2 SASEGT. The CDR3 covers 13 residues. Here the CDR3 DNA reads TGTGCCATCTCGAGCGGGGGACCCTACGAGCAGTACTTC. Amino acid sequence: CAISSGGPYEQYF.

A few counts support this clonotype. The V gene is TRBV4-3, the J gene TRBJ1-1; unclear D gene. Trimming pared 0 bases from V and 4 bases from J, leaving 12 bases between. The CDR3 length is 15 residues. Per the germline V gene, CDR1 is LGHNA and CDR2 is YSLEER. CDR3 sequence: CASSQDVREGTEAFF. CDR3 in DNA: TGCGCCAGCAGCCAAGATGTGAGGGAAGGCACTGAAGCTTTCTTT.

The chain is built from TRBV11-2 and TRBJ1-2; 7 nucleotides agree with TRBD1. Trimming cost V 4 bases and J 2 bases; bases outside gene matches: 10. The CDR3 has 16 residues. Germline CDR1 reads SGHAT; CDR2 reads FQNNGV. CDR3 loop: CASSSYRDRPNYGYTF. The CDR3 DNA reads TGTGCCAGCAGCTCCTACCGGGACAGACCAAACTATGGCTACACCTTC.

With regard to this clonotype: A much larger clone lies a single base off, so this may be a read error. The rearrangement uses TRBV18 and TRBJ2-1, with 8 bases matching TRBD2. CDR3 size: 13 residues. The germline V gene has CDR1 KGHSH and CDR2 LQKENI. The ends lost 7 bases at V and 6 bases at J; junction bases unmatched: 5. CDR3 DNA sequence: TGTGCCAGCTTTGGCAGCGGGAGCAATGAGCAGTTCTTC. It yields the protein CASFGSGSNEQFF.

In this sample, this clonotype turned up a few times. This sequence joins TRBV19 and TRBJ2-7, with TRBD2 identical over 8 bases. There are 16 residues in the CDR3. V lost 5 bases to trimming and J lost 6 bases; unmatched junction nucleotides: 15. Per germline, CDR1 LNHDA and CDR2 SQIVND (reference sequence). Here the CDR3 DNA reads TGTGCCAGTAGTCTAACACCGCGGGGGGAACTTGTCGAGCAGTACTTC. This encodes CASSLTPRGELVEQYF.

The sample holds many counts of this clonotype. J is TRBJ2-7 and V is TRBV4-3; TRBD1 aligns across 7 bases. Per the germline V gene, CDR1 is LGHNA and CDR2 is YSLEER. The CDR3 totals 13 residues. V was clipped by 1 base and J by 5 bases; unmatched bases: 2. CDR3 sequence (DNA): TGCGCCAGCAGCCAAGTAGGGGGCGACGAGCAGTACTTC. This encodes CASSQVGGDEQYF.